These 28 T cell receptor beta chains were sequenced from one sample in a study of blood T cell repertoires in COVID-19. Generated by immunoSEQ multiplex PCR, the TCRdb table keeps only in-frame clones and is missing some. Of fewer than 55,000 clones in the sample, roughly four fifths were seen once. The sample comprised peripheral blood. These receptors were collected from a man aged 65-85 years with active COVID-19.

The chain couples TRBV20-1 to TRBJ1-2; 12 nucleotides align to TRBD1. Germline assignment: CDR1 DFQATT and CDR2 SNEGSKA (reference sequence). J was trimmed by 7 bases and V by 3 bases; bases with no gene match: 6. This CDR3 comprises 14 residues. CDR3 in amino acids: CSASPRDRGLGYTF. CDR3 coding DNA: TGCAGTGCTAGTCCCCGGGACAGGGGGCTTGGCTACACCTTC.

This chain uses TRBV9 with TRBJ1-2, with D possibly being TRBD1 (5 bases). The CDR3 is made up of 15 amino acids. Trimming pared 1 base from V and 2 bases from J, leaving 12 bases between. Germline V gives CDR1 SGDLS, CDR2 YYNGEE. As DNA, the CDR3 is TGTGCCAGCAGCGTAACGTCGGGACTCAACTATGGCTACACCTTC. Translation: CASSVTSGLNYGYTF.

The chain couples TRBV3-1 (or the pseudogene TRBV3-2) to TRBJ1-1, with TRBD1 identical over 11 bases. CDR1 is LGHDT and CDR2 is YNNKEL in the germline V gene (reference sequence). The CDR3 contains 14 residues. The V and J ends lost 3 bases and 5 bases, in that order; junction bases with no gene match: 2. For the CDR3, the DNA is TGTGCCAGCAGCCAGGGACAGGGGGTAACTGAAGCTTTCTTT. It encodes CASSQGQGVTEAFF.

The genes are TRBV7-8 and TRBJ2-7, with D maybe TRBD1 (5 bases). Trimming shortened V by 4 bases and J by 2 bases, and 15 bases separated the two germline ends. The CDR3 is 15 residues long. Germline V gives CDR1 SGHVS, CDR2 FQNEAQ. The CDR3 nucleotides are TGTGCCAGCAGCTCAGGGCCTGGGATACCCTACGAGCAGTACTTC. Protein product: CASSSGPGIPYEQYF.

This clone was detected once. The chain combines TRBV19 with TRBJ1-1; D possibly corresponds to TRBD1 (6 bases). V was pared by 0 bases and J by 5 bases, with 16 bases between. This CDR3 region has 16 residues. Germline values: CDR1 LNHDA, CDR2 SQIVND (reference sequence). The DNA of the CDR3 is TGTGCCAGTAGTATAGATACGGGGGGCGCATATACTGAAGCTTTCTTT. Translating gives CASSIDTGGAYTEAFF.

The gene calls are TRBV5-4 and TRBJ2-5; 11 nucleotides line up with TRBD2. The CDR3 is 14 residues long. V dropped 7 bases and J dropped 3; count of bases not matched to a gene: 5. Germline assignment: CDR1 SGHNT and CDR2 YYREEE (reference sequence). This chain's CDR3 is CASRNSGGEETQYF. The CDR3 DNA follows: TGTGCCAGCCGGAATAGCGGGGGGGAAGAGACCCAGTACTTC.

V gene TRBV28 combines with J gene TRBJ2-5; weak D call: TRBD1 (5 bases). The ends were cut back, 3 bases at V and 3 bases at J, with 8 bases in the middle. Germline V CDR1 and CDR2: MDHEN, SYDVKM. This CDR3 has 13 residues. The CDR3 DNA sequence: TGTGCCAGCAGTTTTTCAGGGAAAGAGACCCAGTACTTC. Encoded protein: CASSFSGKETQYF.

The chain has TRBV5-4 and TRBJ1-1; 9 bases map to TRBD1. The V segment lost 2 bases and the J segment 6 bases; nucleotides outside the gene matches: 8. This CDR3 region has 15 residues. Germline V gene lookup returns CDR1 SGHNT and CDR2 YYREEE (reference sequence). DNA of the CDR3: TGTGCCAGCAGCTTAACAGGGGGCGCGAGCGCTGAAGCTTTCTTT. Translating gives CASSLTGGASAEAFF.

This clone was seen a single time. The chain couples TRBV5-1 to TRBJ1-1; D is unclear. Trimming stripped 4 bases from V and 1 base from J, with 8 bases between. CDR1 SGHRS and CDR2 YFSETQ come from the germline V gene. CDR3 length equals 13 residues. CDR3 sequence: CASSGPGNTEAFF. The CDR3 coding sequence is TGCGCCAGCAGCGGCCCGGGGAACACTGAAGCTTTCTTT. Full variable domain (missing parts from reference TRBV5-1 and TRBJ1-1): KAGVTQTPRYLIKTRGQQVTLSCSPISGHRSVSWYQQTPGQGLQFLFEYFSETQRNKGNFPGRFSGRQFSNSRSEMNVSTLELGDSALYLCASSGPGNTEAFFGQGTRLTVV.

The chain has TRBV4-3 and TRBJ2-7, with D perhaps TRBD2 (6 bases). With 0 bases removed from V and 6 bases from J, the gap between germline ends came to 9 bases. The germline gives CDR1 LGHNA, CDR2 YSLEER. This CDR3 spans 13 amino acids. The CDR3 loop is CASSQEVGLEQYF. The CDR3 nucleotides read TGCGCCAGCAGCCAAGAAGTGGGACTCGAGCAGTACTTC.

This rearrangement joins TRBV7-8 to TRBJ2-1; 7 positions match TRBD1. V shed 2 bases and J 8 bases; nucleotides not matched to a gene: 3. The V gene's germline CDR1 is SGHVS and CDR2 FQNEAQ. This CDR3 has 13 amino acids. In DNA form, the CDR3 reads TGTGCCAGCAGCTTAAAGACAGGGTATGAGCAGTTCTTC. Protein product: CASSLKTGYEQFF.

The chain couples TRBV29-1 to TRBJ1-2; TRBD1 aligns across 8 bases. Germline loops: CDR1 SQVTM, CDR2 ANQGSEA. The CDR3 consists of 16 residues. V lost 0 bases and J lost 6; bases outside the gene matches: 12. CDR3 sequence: CSVEDPPRTGYDGYTF. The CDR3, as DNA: TGCAGCGTTGAAGATCCCCCCCGGACAGGGTATGATGGCTACACCTTC.

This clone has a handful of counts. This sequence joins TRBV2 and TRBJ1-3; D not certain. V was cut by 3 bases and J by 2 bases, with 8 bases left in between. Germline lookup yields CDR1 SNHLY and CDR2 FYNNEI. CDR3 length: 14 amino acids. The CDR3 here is CASSEGGTGNTIYF. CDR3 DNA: TGTGCCAGCAGTGAGGGAGGGACTGGAAACACCATATATTTT.

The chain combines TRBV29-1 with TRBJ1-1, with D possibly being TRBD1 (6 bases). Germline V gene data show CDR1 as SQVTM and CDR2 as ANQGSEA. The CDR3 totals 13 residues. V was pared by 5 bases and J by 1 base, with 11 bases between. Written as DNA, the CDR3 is TGCAGCGTTTTAGGACAGCAGAACACTGAAGCTTTCTTT. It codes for CSVLGQQNTEAFF. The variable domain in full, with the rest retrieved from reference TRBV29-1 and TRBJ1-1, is SAVISQKPSRDICQRGTSLTIQCQVDSQVTMMFWYRQQPGQSLTLIATANQGSEATYESGFVIDKFPISRPNLTFSTLTVSNMSPEDSSIYLCSVLGQQNTEAFFGQGTRLTVV.

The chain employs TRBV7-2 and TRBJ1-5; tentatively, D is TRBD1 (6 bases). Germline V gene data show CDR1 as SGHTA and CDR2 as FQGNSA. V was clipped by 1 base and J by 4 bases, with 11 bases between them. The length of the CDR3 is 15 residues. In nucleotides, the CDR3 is TGTGCCAGCAGCTTAGGAGTGGGGACAAATCAGCCCCAGCATTTT. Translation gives CASSLGVGTNQPQHF.

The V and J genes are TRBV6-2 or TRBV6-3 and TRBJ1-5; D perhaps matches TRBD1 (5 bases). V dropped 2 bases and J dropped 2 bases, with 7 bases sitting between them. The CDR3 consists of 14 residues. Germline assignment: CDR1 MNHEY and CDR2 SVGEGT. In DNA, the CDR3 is TGTGCCAGCAGTTACAGGGGTGGCAATCAGCCCCAGCATTTT. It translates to CASSYRGGNQPQHF.

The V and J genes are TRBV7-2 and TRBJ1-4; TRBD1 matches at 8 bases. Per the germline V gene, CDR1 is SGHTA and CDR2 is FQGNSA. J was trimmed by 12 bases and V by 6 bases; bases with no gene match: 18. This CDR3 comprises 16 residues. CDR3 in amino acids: CASSPYVGRQGTELFF. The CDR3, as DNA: TGTGCCAGCAGTCCCTATGTGGGTAGACAGGGGACGGAACTGTTTTTT.

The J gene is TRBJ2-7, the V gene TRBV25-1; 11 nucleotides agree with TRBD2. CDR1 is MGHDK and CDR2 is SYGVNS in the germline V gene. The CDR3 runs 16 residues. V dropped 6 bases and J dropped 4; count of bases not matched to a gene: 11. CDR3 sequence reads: CASRAPTSGGRYEQYF. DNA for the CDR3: TGTGCCAGCAGAGCTCCAACTAGCGGGGGAAGATACGAGCAGTACTTC.

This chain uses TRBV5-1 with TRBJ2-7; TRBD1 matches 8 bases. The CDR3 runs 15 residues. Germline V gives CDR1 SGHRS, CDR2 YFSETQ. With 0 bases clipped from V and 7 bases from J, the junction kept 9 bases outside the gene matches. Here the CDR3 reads CASSLAAGGLREQYF. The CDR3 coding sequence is TGCGCCAGCAGCTTGGCCGCAGGGGGCTTAAGGGAGCAGTACTTC.

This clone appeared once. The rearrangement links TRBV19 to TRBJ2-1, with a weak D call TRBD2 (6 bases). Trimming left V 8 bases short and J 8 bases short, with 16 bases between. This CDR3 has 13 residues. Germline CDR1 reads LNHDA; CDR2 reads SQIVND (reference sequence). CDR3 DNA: TGTGCCAGTTCCTCAGTGGAGGGCGATGAGCAGTTCTTC. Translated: CASSSVEGDEQFF.

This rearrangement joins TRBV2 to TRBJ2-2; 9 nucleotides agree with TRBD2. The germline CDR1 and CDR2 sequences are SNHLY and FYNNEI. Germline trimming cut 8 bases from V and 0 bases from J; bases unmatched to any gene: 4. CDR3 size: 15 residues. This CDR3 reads CASPAGGSNTGELFF. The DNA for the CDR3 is TGTGCCAGCCCCGCGGGGGGGTCGAACACCGGGGAGCTGTTTTTT.

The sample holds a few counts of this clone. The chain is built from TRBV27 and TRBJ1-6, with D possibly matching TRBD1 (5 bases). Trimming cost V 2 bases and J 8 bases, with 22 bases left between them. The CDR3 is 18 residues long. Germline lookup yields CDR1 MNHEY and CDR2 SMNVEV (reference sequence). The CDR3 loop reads CASSLGVSGGIDHSPLHF. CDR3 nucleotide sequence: TGTGCCAGCAGTTTAGGGGTTAGTGGGGGGATCGATCATTCACCCCTCCACTTT.

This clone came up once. In DNA form, the CDR3 reads TGTGCCAGTAGTATCCCGACAGGGCGAATAAGCTACACCTTC. Its translation is CASSIPTGRISYTF. This sequence joins TRBV19 and TRBJ1-2; 7 bases are shared with TRBD1. V trimming: 3 bases; J trimming: 9 bases; junction bases outside the gene matches: 10. CDR3 size: 14 residues. Germline V gene sequence: CDR1 LNHDA, CDR2 SQIVND (reference sequence).

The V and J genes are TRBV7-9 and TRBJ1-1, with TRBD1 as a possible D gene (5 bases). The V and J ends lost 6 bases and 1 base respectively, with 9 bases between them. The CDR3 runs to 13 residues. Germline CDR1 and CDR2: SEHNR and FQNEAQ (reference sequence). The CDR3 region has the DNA TGTGCCAGCAGGAGACAGCGGAACACTGAAGCTTTCTTT. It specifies CASRRQRNTEAFF.

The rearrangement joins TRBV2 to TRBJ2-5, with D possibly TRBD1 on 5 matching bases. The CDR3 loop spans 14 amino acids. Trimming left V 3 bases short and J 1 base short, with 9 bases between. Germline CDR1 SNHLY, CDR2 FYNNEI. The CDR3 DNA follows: TGTGCCAGCAGTGAGACAGCGCCCCAAGAGACCCAGTACTTC. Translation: CASSETAPQETQYF.

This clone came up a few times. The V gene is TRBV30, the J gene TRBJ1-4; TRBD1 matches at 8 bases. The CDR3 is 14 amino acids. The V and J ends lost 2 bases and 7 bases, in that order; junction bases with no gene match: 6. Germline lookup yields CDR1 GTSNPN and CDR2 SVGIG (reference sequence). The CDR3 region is CAWSPGGRGEKLFF. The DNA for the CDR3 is TGTGCCTGGAGTCCAGGGGGCAGGGGTGAAAAACTGTTTTTT.

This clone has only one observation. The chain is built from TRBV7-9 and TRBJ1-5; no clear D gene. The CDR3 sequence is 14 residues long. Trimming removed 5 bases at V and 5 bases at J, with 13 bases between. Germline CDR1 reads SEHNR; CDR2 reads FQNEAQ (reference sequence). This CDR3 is CASSHSGNHQPQHF. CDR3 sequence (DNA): TGTGCCAGCAGCCATTCGGGAAACCATCAGCCCCAGCATTTT. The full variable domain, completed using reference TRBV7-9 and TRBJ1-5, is DTGVSQNPRHKITKRGQNVTFRCDPISEHNRLYWYRQTLGQGPEFLTYFQNEAQLEKSRLLSDRFSAERPKGSFSTLEIQRTEQGDSAMYLCASSHSGNHQPQHFGDGTRLSIL.

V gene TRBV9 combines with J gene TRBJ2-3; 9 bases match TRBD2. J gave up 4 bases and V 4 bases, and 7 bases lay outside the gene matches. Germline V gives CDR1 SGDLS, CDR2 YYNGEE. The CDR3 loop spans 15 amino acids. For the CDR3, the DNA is TGTGCCAGCAGCCCCCTAGCGGGGTCATCAGATACGCAGTATTTT. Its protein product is CASSPLAGSSDTQYF.